Following are 9 T cell receptor beta chains from one sample sequenced in a study of cytomegalovirus exposure and HLA in healthy donors. The PCR had 60 Vbeta and 13 Jbeta primers. Using immunoSEQ multiplex PCR, the repertoire was profiled, and TCRdb retains in-frame clones only, with some absent. This table holds 130,000 to 150,000 clones, less than 85% found once. The specimen was PBMCs. These receptors were collected from a man aged 35 to 55 in good health and CMV-seropositive.

The chain is built from TRBV9 and TRBJ2-7; possibly TRBD1 for D (6 bases). Per the germline V gene, CDR1 is SGDLS and CDR2 is YYNGEE. V dropped 4 bases and J dropped 3 bases, with 14 bases sitting between them. The CDR3 is 14 residues long. The CDR3 spells CASSPQGLNYEQYF. In DNA, the CDR3 is TGTGCCAGCAGCCCGCAGGGGCTGAACTACGAGCAGTACTTC.

The chain has TRBV6-5 and TRBJ2-2; D not certain. The CDR3 is 15 residues long. V lost 2 bases to trimming and J lost 2 bases, with 9 bases between them. Germline CDR1 and CDR2: MNHEY and SVGAGI. The CDR3 DNA sequence: TGTGCCAGCAGTTACAGGAGTGGAAACACCGGGGAGCTGTTTTTT. As protein: CASSYRSGNTGELFF.

This clone was seen more than once but under ten times. The rearrangement links TRBV4-3 to TRBJ2-3; a possible D gene is TRBD1 (7 bases). Trimming cost V 2 bases and J 6 bases, with 21 bases left between them. The germline V gene encodes CDR1 LGHNA and CDR2 YSLEER. There are 17 residues in the CDR3. CDR3 protein: CASSQNGLARGRDTQYF. The CDR3 DNA follows: TGCGCCAGCAGCCAAAACGGGCTAGCGAGGGGGCGGGATACGCAGTATTTT.

This clone has just a few counts. This sequence joins TRBV4-1 and TRBJ2-7, with TRBD1 matching 11 bases. CDR1 and CDR2 from the germline V gene are MGHRA and YSYEKL. V shed 1 base, J shed 6 bases, and the junction held 8 bases outside the gene matches. This CDR3 has 16 residues. The CDR3 is CASSQVPGQGAFEQYF. CDR3 DNA sequence: TGCGCCAGCAGCCAAGTGCCCGGACAGGGGGCTTTCGAGCAGTACTTC.

In nucleotides, the CDR3 is TGTGCCAGTAGTGGGGGGTTTCACGGTTTGACCCAGTACTTC. Its protein product is CASSGGFHGLTQYF. The rearrangement links TRBV19 to TRBJ2-5; weak D call: TRBD2 (6 bases). This CDR3 contains 14 residues. Trimming took off 5 bases at V and 7 bases at J, with 17 bases between the two ends. Germline CDR1 reads LNHDA; CDR2 reads SQIVND (reference sequence).

The genes are TRBV5-1 and TRBJ1-1; possible D gene TRBD1, 5 bases. V lost 6 bases and J 7 bases, leaving 10 bases between the germline ends. Germline assignment: CDR1 SGHRS and CDR2 YFSETQ. This CDR3 is built from 11 residues. The CDR3 nucleotides read TGCGCCAGCAACCTGGGGGGTGAAGCTTTCTTT. Protein product: CASNLGGEAFF.

This clone showed up just a few times. The J gene is TRBJ2-5, the V gene TRBV7-2, with TRBD2 matching over 7 bases. The CDR3 loop spans 14 amino acids. Germline V gene sequence: CDR1 SGHTA, CDR2 FQGNSA. The trim removed 5 bases at V and 4 bases at J, leaving 7 bases unmatched. The CDR3 DNA is TGTGCCAGCAGCCCAACTAGCGATTCAGAGACCCAGTACTTC. This sequence encodes CASSPTSDSETQYF.

This rearrangement joins TRBV7-6 to TRBJ2-7; 7 bases agree with TRBD2. CDR1 and CDR2 (germline): SGHVS, FNYEAQ. CDR3 length equals 15 residues. The V segment lost 3 bases and the J segment 3 bases; nucleotides outside the gene matches: 8. CDR3 in DNA: TGTGCCAGCAGCTTTGTAGCGGGTGACTTCTACGAGCAGTACTTC. It codes for CASSFVAGDFYEQYF.

The V and J genes are TRBV29-1 and TRBJ2-2; 9 positions match TRBD2. The trim removed 6 bases at V and 7 bases at J, leaving 6 bases unmatched. Germline CDR1 and CDR2: SQVTM and ANQGSEA. This CDR3 is built from 13 residues. The CDR3: CSVDAGGVGELFF. In DNA, the CDR3 is TGCAGCGTCGACGCGGGAGGGGTCGGGGAGCTGTTTTTT.